This is a list of T cell receptor beta chains from one sample in a study of T cell repertoires in cytomegalovirus infection. Using its own MiXCR run on the reads, TCRdb lists one record per CDR3 protein. This table has 200,000 to 300,000 distinct CDR3 sequences, approximately 14% appearing once. Sequenced material: PBMCs. The receptors originated from a human donor in good health (CMV status not recorded). Some clones in this sample may be carry-over from other donors' samples. Both conserved end residues are part of each CDR3. Each record gives: V gene, D gene, clone size, J gene, CDR3 DNA, CDR3 protein. A D gene is named only where the DNA matches it firmly. Clone size is stated in some rows and not others, as once, few, many or a class when expanded.

v_call: TRBV7-9; d_call: TRBD1; clone_size: many; j_call: TRBJ1-1; cdr3_nt: TGTGCCAGCAGCTTACGATTGAGGACAGGACTGGGGAAAGTAACTGAAGCTTTCTTT; cdr3_aa: CASSLRLRTGLGKVTEAFF
v_call: TRBV4-3; d_call: -; clone_size: -; j_call: TRBJ1-2; cdr3_nt: TGCGCCAGCAGCCAAACCGGGGGGATCGATGGCTACACCTTC; cdr3_aa: CASSQTGGIDGYTF
v_call: TRBV19; d_call: -; clone_size: -; j_call: TRBJ1-3; cdr3_nt: TGTGCCAGTAGTATTTTAAACACCATATATTTT; cdr3_aa: CASSILNTIYF
v_call: TRBV4-1; d_call: TRBD2; clone_size: many; j_call: TRBJ2-5; cdr3_nt: TGCGCCAGCAGCCAACGGGGGGGGCAAGAGACCCAGTACTTC; cdr3_aa: CASSQRGGQETQYF
v_call: TRBV11-2; d_call: TRBD2; clone_size: many; j_call: TRBJ2-5; cdr3_nt: TGTGCCAGCAGCTTAGGCGCGGGAGGGCACCAAGAGACCCAGTACTTC; cdr3_aa: CASSLGAGGHQETQYF
v_call: TRBV25-1; d_call: -; clone_size: many; j_call: TRBJ1-1; cdr3_nt: TGTGCCAGCAGGACGAACACTGAAGCTTTCTTT; cdr3_aa: CASRTNTEAFF
v_call: TRBV6-2/TRBV6-3; d_call: TRBD2; clone_size: few; j_call: TRBJ2-1; cdr3_nt: TGTGCCAGCAGTTACGGGACTAGCGGCCGCTCCTACAATGAGCAGTTCTTC; cdr3_aa: CASSYGTSGRSYNEQFF
v_call: TRBV5-1; d_call: TRBD1; clone_size: few; j_call: TRBJ2-5; cdr3_nt: TGCGCCAGCAGCTTGGGGGGACAGGGGATGCAAGAGACCCAGTACTTC; cdr3_aa: CASSLGGQGMQETQYF
v_call: TRBV4-1; d_call: TRBD1; clone_size: -; j_call: TRBJ2-1; cdr3_nt: TGCGCCAGCAGCCAAGATCCGCCGGAGGACAGGGATTACAATGAGCAGTTCTTC; cdr3_aa: CASSQDPPEDRDYNEQFF
v_call: TRBV2; d_call: TRBD2; clone_size: few; j_call: TRBJ2-7; cdr3_nt: TGTGCCAGCAGCGTAACTAGCGGGGGCCCCTACGAGCAGTACTTC; cdr3_aa: CASSVTSGGPYEQYF
v_call: TRBV20-1; d_call: -; clone_size: few; j_call: TRBJ2-7; cdr3_nt: TGCAGTGCTAGGAGCCAGGGAGGAATGTACGAGCAGTACTTC; cdr3_aa: CSARSQGGMYEQYF
v_call: TRBV20-1; d_call: -; clone_size: few; j_call: TRBJ1-6; cdr3_nt: TGCAGTGCTAGAGATGACGGTGATAATTCACCCCTCCACTTT; cdr3_aa: CSARDDGDNSPLHF
v_call: TRBV7-9; d_call: -; clone_size: many; j_call: TRBJ2-3; cdr3_nt: TGTGCCAGCAGCTTAATCCCCGATACGCAGTATTTT; cdr3_aa: CASSLIPDTQYF
v_call: TRBV10-3; d_call: TRBD1; clone_size: few; j_call: TRBJ2-7; cdr3_nt: TGTGCCATCAGGCTAGGGACAGGCGATTTCCACGAGCAGTACTTC; cdr3_aa: CAIRLGTGDFHEQYF
v_call: TRBV6-1; d_call: -; clone_size: many; j_call: TRBJ1-2; cdr3_nt: TGTGCCAGCAGTGAAACCGTCATACCAGCTAACTATGGCTACACCTTC; cdr3_aa: CASSETVIPANYGYTF
v_call: TRBV5-1; d_call: TRBD1; clone_size: -; j_call: TRBJ1-2; cdr3_nt: TGCGCCAGCAGCTTGAAGGGGACAGTTGGAGACAACTATGGCTACACCTTC; cdr3_aa: CASSLKGTVGDNYGYTF
v_call: TRBV18; d_call: -; clone_size: few; j_call: TRBJ2-2; cdr3_nt: TGTGCCAGCTCACCACCGGGGAGGAAGGACACCGGGGAGCTGTTTTTT; cdr3_aa: CASSPPGRKDTGELFF
v_call: TRBV20-1; d_call: -; clone_size: many; j_call: TRBJ2-1; cdr3_nt: TGCAGTGCTAGAAACTGGCGCTCCTACAATGAGCAGTTCTTC; cdr3_aa: CSARNWRSYNEQFF
v_call: TRBV28; d_call: -; clone_size: many; j_call: TRBJ1-2; cdr3_nt: TGTGCCAGCAGCTTAGGGACTAACTATGGCTACACCTTC; cdr3_aa: CASSLGTNYGYTF
v_call: TRBV7-3; d_call: TRBD1; clone_size: many; j_call: TRBJ2-1; cdr3_nt: TGTGCCAGCAGCAGACAGGGGACAACCTACAATGAGCAGTTCTTC; cdr3_aa: CASSRQGTTYNEQFF
v_call: TRBV5-6; d_call: TRBD1; clone_size: -; j_call: TRBJ2-7; cdr3_nt: TGTGCCAGCAGCCTATGGGACAGGGCCTACGAGCAGTACTTC; cdr3_aa: CASSLWDRAYEQYF
v_call: TRBV3-1; d_call: -; clone_size: -; j_call: TRBJ1-6; cdr3_nt: TGTGCCAGCAGCTCTTCTGAGTTGACCTCTTCACCCCTCCACTTT; cdr3_aa: CASSSSELTSSPLHF
v_call: TRBV12-3/TRBV12-4; d_call: -; clone_size: few; j_call: TRBJ2-1; cdr3_nt: TGTGCCAGCAGGCCCTCCCGGGGGTACAATGAGCAGTTCTTC; cdr3_aa: CASRPSRGYNEQFF
v_call: TRBV7-2; d_call: TRBD2; clone_size: many; j_call: TRBJ2-3; cdr3_nt: TGTGCCAGCAGCTTAGTGCCGGGACTAGCGGGAGGAACAGATACGCAGTATTTT; cdr3_aa: CASSLVPGLAGGTDTQYF
v_call: TRBV2; d_call: -; clone_size: -; j_call: TRBJ2-7; cdr3_nt: TGTGCCAGCAGGCTCACAGCCTTTTCCTACGAGCAGTACTTC; cdr3_aa: CASRLTAFSYEQYF
v_call: TRBV19; d_call: TRBD1; clone_size: many; j_call: TRBJ2-7; cdr3_nt: TGTGCCAGTTCAAACGGAGGGACAGGCTACGAGCAGTACTTC; cdr3_aa: CASSNGGTGYEQYF
v_call: TRBV19; d_call: -; clone_size: many; j_call: TRBJ1-1; cdr3_nt: TGTGCCAGTAGTATCCCGGGCCCCCCAATGAACACTGAAGCTTTCTTT; cdr3_aa: CASSIPGPPMNTEAFF
v_call: TRBV7-2; d_call: -; clone_size: many; j_call: TRBJ2-6; cdr3_nt: TGTGCCAGCAGCTACCGGTGGGCCAACGTCCTGACTTTC; cdr3_aa: CASSYRWANVLTF
v_call: TRBV6-2/TRBV6-3; d_call: -; clone_size: few; j_call: TRBJ1-5; cdr3_nt: TGTGCCAGCAGCCAAATCCGGGACCTCAATCAGCCCCAGCATTTT; cdr3_aa: CASSQIRDLNQPQHF
v_call: TRBV20-1; d_call: TRBD2; clone_size: many; j_call: TRBJ2-1; cdr3_nt: TGCAGTGCTAGAGATCCATCCCTACTAGCGGGATCCTCCAATGAGCAGTTCTTC; cdr3_aa: CSARDPSLLAGSSNEQFF
v_call: TRBV15; d_call: -; clone_size: few; j_call: TRBJ1-1; cdr3_nt: TGTGCCACCAGCAGAGAGGAGTGGGGGACTGAAGCTTTCTTT; cdr3_aa: CATSREEWGTEAFF
v_call: TRBV6-2/TRBV6-3; d_call: -; clone_size: many; j_call: TRBJ1-3; cdr3_nt: TGTGCCAGCAGTCTCACAAACCCGGGAGTCTCTGGAAACACCATATATTTT; cdr3_aa: CASSLTNPGVSGNTIYF
v_call: TRBV7-6; d_call: -; clone_size: -; j_call: TRBJ1-2; cdr3_nt: TGTGCCAGCAGCTTAGCGGGGTTAACAGATGGCTACACCTTC; cdr3_aa: CASSLAGLTDGYTF
v_call: TRBV7-2; d_call: TRBD1; clone_size: few; j_call: TRBJ2-1; cdr3_nt: TGTGCCAGCAACCGGGACAGGTGGTACAATGAGCAGTTCTTC; cdr3_aa: CASNRDRWYNEQFF
v_call: TRBV24-1; d_call: TRBD1; clone_size: many; j_call: TRBJ2-1; cdr3_nt: TGTGCCACCAGTGAGCCCGGACAGGGGACGAATGAGCAGTTCTTC; cdr3_aa: CATSEPGQGTNEQFF
v_call: TRBV19; d_call: -; clone_size: -; j_call: TRBJ2-2; cdr3_nt: TGTGCCAGTAGTTTTCCCCGGGGCGGCGCGAACACCGGGGAGCTGTTTTTT; cdr3_aa: CASSFPRGGANTGELFF
v_call: TRBV20-1; d_call: TRBD2; clone_size: -; j_call: TRBJ2-5; cdr3_nt: TGCAGTGTACACGGGAGGGCCGTCGAGTACTTC; cdr3_aa: CSVHGRAVEYF
v_call: TRBV6-2/TRBV6-3; d_call: -; clone_size: many; j_call: TRBJ2-3; cdr3_nt: TGTGCCAGCAGTTACGATCAGCGGAGCCTAGATACGCAGTATTTT; cdr3_aa: CASSYDQRSLDTQYF
v_call: TRBV2; d_call: -; clone_size: -; j_call: TRBJ1-1; cdr3_nt: TGTGCCAGCAGTGTTGAAGGGGGGTTTGGTGAAGCTTTCTTT; cdr3_aa: CASSVEGGFGEAFF
v_call: TRBV12-3/TRBV12-4; d_call: TRBD2; clone_size: many; j_call: TRBJ2-2; cdr3_nt: TGTGCCAGCAGCCGCCTGGGGAGCGGGGGGTCCACCGGGGAGCTGTTTTTT; cdr3_aa: CASSRLGSGGSTGELFF
v_call: TRBV6-2/TRBV6-3; d_call: -; clone_size: many; j_call: TRBJ1-1; cdr3_nt: TGTGCCAGCAGTGACTACTCGTACACTGAAGCTTTCTTT; cdr3_aa: CASSDYSYTEAFF
v_call: TRBV28; d_call: -; clone_size: many; j_call: TRBJ2-1; cdr3_nt: TGTGCCAGCAGTCCCCTCAGGCTCTCGGGTGAGCAGTTCTTC; cdr3_aa: CASSPLRLSGEQFF
v_call: TRBV7-9; d_call: TRBD1; clone_size: few; j_call: TRBJ1-1; cdr3_nt: TGTGCCAGCAGCCAAGACAGGGCCCAAGGAGCTTTCTTT; cdr3_aa: CASSQDRAQGAFF
v_call: TRBV7-2; d_call: -; clone_size: many; j_call: TRBJ2-7; cdr3_nt: TGTGCCAGCAGCTTAATCCACCCCTACGAGCAGTACTTC; cdr3_aa: CASSLIHPYEQYF
v_call: TRBV2; d_call: -; clone_size: -; j_call: TRBJ1-4; cdr3_nt: TGTGCCAGCAGAGCCCCGGGACGGCCGGCGGGCGAACTGTTTTTT; cdr3_aa: CASRAPGRPAGELFF
v_call: TRBV14; d_call: TRBD1; clone_size: -; j_call: TRBJ1-1; cdr3_nt: TGTGCCAGCAGTGACAGGGGTGAAGCTTTCTTT; cdr3_aa: CASSDRGEAFF
v_call: TRBV15; d_call: -; clone_size: few; j_call: TRBJ1-6; cdr3_nt: TGTGCCACCAGCAGAGTCCCTCAAGGGCAGGGACCCCTCCACTTT; cdr3_aa: CATSRVPQGQGPLHF
v_call: TRBV5-5; d_call: -; clone_size: -; j_call: TRBJ2-7; cdr3_nt: TGTGCCAGCAGTTTGACGGGATTGCCGGACTACGAGCAGTACTTC; cdr3_aa: CASSLTGLPDYEQYF
v_call: TRBV20-1; d_call: TRBD1; clone_size: -; j_call: TRBJ1-3; cdr3_nt: TGCAGTGCTAGAACCGGGACAGACTCTGGAAACACCATATATTTT; cdr3_aa: CSARTGTDSGNTIYF
v_call: TRBV29-1; d_call: TRBD1; clone_size: few; j_call: TRBJ2-2; cdr3_nt: TGCAGCGTGCAGGGGGCAAACACCGGGGAGCTGTTTTTT; cdr3_aa: CSVQGANTGELFF
v_call: TRBV15; d_call: -; clone_size: many; j_call: TRBJ2-1; cdr3_nt: TGTGCCACCAGCCCCTGGGTAGAGACCTTCTCTCGTGATCAGTTCTTC; cdr3_aa: CATSPWVETFSRDQFF
v_call: TRBV5-1; d_call: -; clone_size: -; j_call: TRBJ2-5; cdr3_nt: TGCGCCAGCGGACCCATGCTCGACTGGCAAGAGACCCAGTACTTC; cdr3_aa: CASGPMLDWQETQYF
v_call: TRBV29-1; d_call: -; clone_size: few; j_call: TRBJ1-2; cdr3_nt: TGCAGCGTTGGGGACACCTTCTATTCTTTC; cdr3_aa: CSVGDTFYSF
v_call: TRBV10-3; d_call: -; clone_size: many; j_call: TRBJ2-7; cdr3_nt: TGTGCCATCAGTGAAGCGGTTTCCTACGAGCAGTACTTC; cdr3_aa: CAISEAVSYEQYF
v_call: TRBV28; d_call: -; clone_size: many; j_call: TRBJ1-1; cdr3_nt: TGTGCCAGCAGTCCCCTAGCTGAAGCTTTCTTT; cdr3_aa: CASSPLAEAFF
v_call: TRBV6-1; d_call: -; clone_size: many; j_call: TRBJ2-1; cdr3_nt: TGTGCCAGCACTCGGGGCAGGGGTTCTGATTCCTACAATGAGCAGTTCTTC; cdr3_aa: CASTRGRGSDSYNEQFF
v_call: TRBV7-2; d_call: -; clone_size: many; j_call: TRBJ2-5; cdr3_nt: TGTGCCAGCAGTCCGGGGTCCTTCGGGGAGACCCAGTACTTC; cdr3_aa: CASSPGSFGETQYF
v_call: TRBV6-2/TRBV6-3; d_call: -; clone_size: few; j_call: TRBJ2-5; cdr3_nt: TGTGCCAGCAGACGGGCAGTATGGCGAGAGACCCAGTACTTC; cdr3_aa: CASRRAVWRETQYF
v_call: TRBV7-2; d_call: -; clone_size: many; j_call: TRBJ1-3; cdr3_nt: TGTGCCAGCAGCTTAGACCCGCCTCGGGCAGACTCTGGAAACACCATATATTTT; cdr3_aa: CASSLDPPRADSGNTIYF
v_call: TRBV7-9; d_call: TRBD1; clone_size: many; j_call: TRBJ2-3; cdr3_nt: TGTGCCAGCAGCGCCGACAGGGGGCATGCAGATACGCAGTATTTT; cdr3_aa: CASSADRGHADTQYF